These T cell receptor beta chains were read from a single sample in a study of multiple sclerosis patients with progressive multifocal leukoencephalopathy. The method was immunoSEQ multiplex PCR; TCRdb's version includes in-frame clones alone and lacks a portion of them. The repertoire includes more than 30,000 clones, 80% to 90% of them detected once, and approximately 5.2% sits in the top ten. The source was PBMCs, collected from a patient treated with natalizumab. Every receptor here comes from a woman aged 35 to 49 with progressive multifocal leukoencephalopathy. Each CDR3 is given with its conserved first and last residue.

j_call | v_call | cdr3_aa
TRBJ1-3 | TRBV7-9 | CASSRASGTGGNTIYF
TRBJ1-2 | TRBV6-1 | CASSLNNYGYTF
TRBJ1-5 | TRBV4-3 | CASSQDRGDQPQHF
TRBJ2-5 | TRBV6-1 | CASSDIAGEETQYF
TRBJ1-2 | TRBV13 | CASSFLETASNYGYTF
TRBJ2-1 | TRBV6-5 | CASTEGRNEQFF
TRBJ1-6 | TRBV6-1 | CASSEAPPDRAALHF
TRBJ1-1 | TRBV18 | CASSRERDTEAFF
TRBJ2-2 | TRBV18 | CASSPLDAGAGELFF
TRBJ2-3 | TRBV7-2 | CASSFGHTTDTQYF
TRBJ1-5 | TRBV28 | CASSLDPRAEPQHF
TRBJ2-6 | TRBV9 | CADGASGANVLTF
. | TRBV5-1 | CASSLVGVAGDEQYF
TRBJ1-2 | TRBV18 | CASSPGQGALYVYGYTF
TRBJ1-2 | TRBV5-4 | CASSFRGGNGYTF
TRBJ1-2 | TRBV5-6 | CASSLPGVGYTF
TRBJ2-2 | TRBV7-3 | CASSLNPSGSGTGELFF
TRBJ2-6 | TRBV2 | CASTAGGSTSGANVLTF
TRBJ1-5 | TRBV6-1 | CASSERQTSQPQHF
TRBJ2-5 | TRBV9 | CASSKEREGLETQYF
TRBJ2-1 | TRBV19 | CASTLTQGLSRNEQFF
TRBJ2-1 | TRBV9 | CASSAEPTLVSYNEQFF
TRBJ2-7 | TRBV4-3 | CASSQDWVGSYEQYF
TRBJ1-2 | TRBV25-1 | CASSDQQIRDSSGYTF
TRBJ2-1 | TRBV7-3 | CASSSSPGGSYNEQFF
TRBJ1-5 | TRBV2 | CASSEGTGGVQPQHF
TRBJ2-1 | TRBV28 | CASSLSGSPKDNEQFF
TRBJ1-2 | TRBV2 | CASSAIEALNYGYTF
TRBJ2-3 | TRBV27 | CASSNAAAAGTQYF
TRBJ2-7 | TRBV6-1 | CASRLHRGTYEQYF
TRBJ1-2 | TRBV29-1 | CSGGWGTGESGYTF
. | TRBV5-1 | CASSLGRVASDEQYF
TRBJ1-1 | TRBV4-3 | CASSLRGGPATEAFF
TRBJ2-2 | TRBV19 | CASRSTGELFF
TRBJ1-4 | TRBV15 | CATSRGRGLDEKLFF
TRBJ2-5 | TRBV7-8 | CASSYPGTGEETQYF
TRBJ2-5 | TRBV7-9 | CASSLALRTWKETQYF
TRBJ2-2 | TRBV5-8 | CASSLRGQGHNGELFF
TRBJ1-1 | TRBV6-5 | CASTWPQGTTEAFF
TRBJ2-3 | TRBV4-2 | CASSQVALDQYF
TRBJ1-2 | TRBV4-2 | CASSQVASRANYGYTF
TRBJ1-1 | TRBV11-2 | CASSLAGLRTEAFF
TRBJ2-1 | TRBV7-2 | CASSSLQGYNEQFF
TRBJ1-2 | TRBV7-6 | CASSSTAGLPEYGYTF
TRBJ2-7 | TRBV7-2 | CASRETGTAYEQYF
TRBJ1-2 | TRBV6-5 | CASSSRDRPYGYTF
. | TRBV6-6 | CASRGFVRGDYEQYF
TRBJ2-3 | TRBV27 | CASSLVPGEATDTQYF